The entry below gives a single TCR beta chain sequence along with its context. Its antigen is currently unknown. CD25-based Treg depletion was applied to purified naive CD4+ T cells. The CDR3 runs 14 residues. V was clipped by 2 bases and J by 2 bases, with 6 bases between them. Germline assignment: CDR1 LNHDA and CDR2 SQIVND (reference sequence). Study findings and constraints: Tumor Treg TCRs overlapped most with tumor naive CD4+ cells. Tumor memory CD4+ T cell TCR gene usage clustered with blood and lymph node memory CD4+ cells and lymph node naive CD4+ cells.

Full-length variable regions came from constant-region reverse primers plus semi-nested Nested Universal Primer A PCR. TCRdb re-analysed the 5' RACE reads in MiXCR, keeping a single row per CDR3 protein. Of tens of thousands of distinct CDR3 sequences in the sample, 26% were seen once. This TCR was recovered from a female donor with breast cancer. The gene calls are TRBV19 and TRBJ2-2; D unresolved. What was sequenced was naive CD4+ T cells sorted from a lymph node. The subset was: naive CD4+ T cells, CD4+CD45RA+CD25-. In DNA, the CDR3 is TGTGCCAGTAGTATAAACCCTAACACCGGGGAGCTGTTTTTT. Translated: CASSINPNTGELFF.